These T cell receptor beta chains were read from a single sample in a study of CD8 T cells in Susac syndrome. TCRdb used MiXCR to reprocess the immunoSEQ multiplex PCR reads, holding one entry per CDR3 protein. The sample has a few hundred thousand distinct CDR3 sequences; roughly 96% are singletons. The sequencing sample was made of CD4+ T cells from PBMCs. Source of these receptors: a human donor with multiple sclerosis. The CDR3 runs from the conserved cysteine through the conserved F or W. The D gene is left open where the match is weak. Rows give clone size only sometimes, using once, few, many, or a class for an expanded clone.

d_call: NA
v_call: TRBV29-1
clone_size: NA
j_call: TRBJ1-4
cdr3_aa: CSVEPVGGNEKLFF

d_call: NA
v_call: TRBV3-1
clone_size: few
j_call: TRBJ2-3
cdr3_aa: CASSRRTDTQYF

d_call: NA
v_call: TRBV29-1
clone_size: NA
j_call: TRBJ1-1
cdr3_aa: CSVGEGDTEAFF

d_call: NA
v_call: TRBV6-6
clone_size: few
j_call: TRBJ1-1
cdr3_aa: CASTGENTEAFF

d_call: NA
v_call: TRBV20-1
clone_size: NA
j_call: TRBJ2-1
cdr3_aa: CSAFGDSSYNEQFF

d_call: NA
v_call: TRBV27
clone_size: NA
j_call: TRBJ2-1
cdr3_aa: CASSYLRETHNEQFF

d_call: TRBD1
v_call: TRBV5-4
clone_size: NA
j_call: TRBJ2-7
cdr3_aa: CASSLGQGVWEQYF

d_call: TRBD2
v_call: TRBV7-9
clone_size: NA
j_call: TRBJ2-7
cdr3_aa: CASSLRTSGSSYEQYF

d_call: TRBD2
v_call: TRBV20-1
clone_size: NA
j_call: TRBJ2-7
cdr3_aa: CSASSGSSYEQYF

d_call: NA
v_call: TRBV30
clone_size: NA
j_call: TRBJ1-1
cdr3_aa: CAWSVLGGRNTEAFF

d_call: NA
v_call: TRBV20-1
clone_size: NA
j_call: TRBJ2-5
cdr3_aa: CSARDVKTGRETQYF

d_call: NA
v_call: TRBV3-1
clone_size: NA
j_call: TRBJ1-1
cdr3_aa: CASSHTWGGTEAFF

d_call: NA
v_call: TRBV29-1
clone_size: NA
j_call: TRBJ1-2
cdr3_aa: CSSGNGPGYTF

d_call: NA
v_call: TRBV20-1
clone_size: NA
j_call: TRBJ2-5
cdr3_aa: CSAPGTPPETQYF